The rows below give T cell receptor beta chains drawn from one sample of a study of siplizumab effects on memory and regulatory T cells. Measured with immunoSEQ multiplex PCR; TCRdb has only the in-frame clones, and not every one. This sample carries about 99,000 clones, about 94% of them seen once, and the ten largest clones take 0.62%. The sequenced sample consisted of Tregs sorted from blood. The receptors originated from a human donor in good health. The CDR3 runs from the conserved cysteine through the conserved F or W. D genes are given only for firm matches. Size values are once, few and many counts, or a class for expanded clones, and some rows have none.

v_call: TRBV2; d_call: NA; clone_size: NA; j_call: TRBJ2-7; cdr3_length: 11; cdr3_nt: TGTGCCAGCAGTGTCACCGACGAGCAGTACTTC; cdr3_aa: CASSVTDEQYF
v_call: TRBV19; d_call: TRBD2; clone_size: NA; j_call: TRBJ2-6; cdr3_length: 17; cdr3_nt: TGTGCCAGTAGTCGACCCGGGGGGTACTCTGGGGCCAACGTCCTGACTTTC; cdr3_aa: CASSRPGGYSGANVLTF
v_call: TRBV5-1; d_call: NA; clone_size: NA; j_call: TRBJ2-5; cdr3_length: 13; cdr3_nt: TGCGCCAGCAGTGGGGGGGCGAAGGAGACCCAGTACTTC; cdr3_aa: CASSGGAKETQYF
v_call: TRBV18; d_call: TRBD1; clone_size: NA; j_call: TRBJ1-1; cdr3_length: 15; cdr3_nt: TGTGCCAGCTCACCACTGGGACAGGGGAACACTGAAGCTTTCTTT; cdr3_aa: CASSPLGQGNTEAFF
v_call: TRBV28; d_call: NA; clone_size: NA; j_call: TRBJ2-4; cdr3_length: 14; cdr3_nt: TGTGCCAGCAGCTATGCAGGGTCCAAAAACATTCAGTACTTC; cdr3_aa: CASSYAGSKNIQYF
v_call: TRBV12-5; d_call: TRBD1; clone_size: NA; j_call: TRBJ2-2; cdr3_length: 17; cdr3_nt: TGTGCTAGTGGTTTGGCCGGGGACAGAGGAAATACCGGGGAGCTGTTTTTT; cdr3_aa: CASGLAGDRGNTGELFF
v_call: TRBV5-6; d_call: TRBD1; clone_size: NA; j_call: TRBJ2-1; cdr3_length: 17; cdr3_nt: TGTGCCAGCAGCCGGCCGGGACAGGGGATACCCTACAATGAGCAGTTCTTC; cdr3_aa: CASSRPGQGIPYNEQFF
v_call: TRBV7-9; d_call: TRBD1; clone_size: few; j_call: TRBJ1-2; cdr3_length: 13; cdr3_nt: TGTGCCAGCAGCTTAGGACAGGGCTATGGCTACACCTTC; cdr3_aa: CASSLGQGYGYTF
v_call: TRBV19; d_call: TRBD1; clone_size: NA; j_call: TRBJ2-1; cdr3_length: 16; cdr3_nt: TGTGCCAGTAGTTTCACCCAGGGGGCTGGCTACAATGAGCAGTTCTTC; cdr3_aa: CASSFTQGAGYNEQFF
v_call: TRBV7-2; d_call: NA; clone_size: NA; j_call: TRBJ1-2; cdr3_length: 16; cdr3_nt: TGTGCCAGCAGCTCCCCTAGGACGGTGGCGATTTATGGCTACACCTTC; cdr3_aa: CASSSPRTVAIYGYTF
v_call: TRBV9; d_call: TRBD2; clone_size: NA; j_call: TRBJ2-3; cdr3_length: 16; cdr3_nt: TGTGCCAGCAGCGTAGATATCGGGAGGGCCACAGATACGCAGTATTTT; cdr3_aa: CASSVDIGRATDTQYF
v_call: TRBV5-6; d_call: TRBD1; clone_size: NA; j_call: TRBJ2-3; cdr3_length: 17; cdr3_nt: TGTGCCAGCAGCTTGGGGCCGACAGGGGGGAGCACAGATACGCAGTATTTT; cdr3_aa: CASSLGPTGGSTDTQYF
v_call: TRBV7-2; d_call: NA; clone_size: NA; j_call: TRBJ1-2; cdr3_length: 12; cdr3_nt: TGTGCCAGCAGCTTAAGGAGCTATGGCTACACCTTC; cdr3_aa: CASSLRSYGYTF
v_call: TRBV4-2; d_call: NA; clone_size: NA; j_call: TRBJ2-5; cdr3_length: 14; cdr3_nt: TGTGCCAGCAGCCAAGTTGACAGTGCAGAGACCCAGTACTTC; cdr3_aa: CASSQVDSAETQYF
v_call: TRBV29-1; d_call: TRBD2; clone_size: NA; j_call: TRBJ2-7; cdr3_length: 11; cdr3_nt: TGCAGCGTCTCCGGGGGGAGCGAGCAGTACTTC; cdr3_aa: CSVSGGSEQYF
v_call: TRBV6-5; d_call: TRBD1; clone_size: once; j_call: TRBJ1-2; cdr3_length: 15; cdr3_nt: TGTGCCACTCAATTCCTGGACAGGGCTAATCTCGGCTACACCTTC; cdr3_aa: CATQFLDRANLGYTF